The present TCR delta chain was sequenced within a study of delta chains in infants with herpesvirus infections (dated by TCRdb to 2023 to 2025). Study-wide context: The study prospectively followed a Ugandan infant birth cohort from birth to characterize gammadelta T cell responses to primary cytomegalovirus (CMV) infection. Previously published Belgian fetal and cord blood gammadelta TCR data were added only for comparison and were not generated in this cohort. gammadelta TCRs were sequenced from PBMC obtained from under 20 CMV-infected infants (one congenitally infected) and 7 or 8 CMV-uninfected infants for whom sufficient sample was available. By approximate age, the infant blood samples fell into groups of 1.5, 4, 8 and 12 months. The study searched for a public fetal Vdelta1/Vgamma8 gammadelta TCR clonotype in infants who acquired CMV infection after birth. The paper as a whole reports these results and caveats: Presence of the public clonotype at levels below the detection limit might still occur in CMV-uninfected infants. Detection of the public clonotype was limited to the first time point after infection, and the public clonotype was not found in uninfected infants or in infants infected after 120 days. The public Vdelta1 clonotype was detected in 4 of 18 CMV-infected infants, namely three infected postnatally before 120 days of age and the congenitally infected infant. Public-clonotype frequency among Vdelta1 cells appeared to correlate inversely with age at infection and decayed rapidly, seemingly not persisting beyond approximately two months. A small sample size and the lack of race- or environment-matched controls were noted by the authors, because CMV is acquired by nearly all Ugandans before adulthood.

Library generation was performed with RT-PCR. To generate TCR cDNA, PBMC RNA underwent reverse transcription with SuperScript II using gamma-chain- and delta-chain-specific primers. Purification of cDNA was performed with AMPure XP beads, after which the cDNA was amplified and indexed with Illumina adapters by means of the Nextera XT Index Kit. Sequencing of gammadelta TCR libraries was carried out on an Illumina MiSeq using a V2 300-cycle kit. The paper's processing steps were these. Using MiXCR v2.1.12, CDR3 sequences were assembled, and reads were mapped onto D, J and V genes obtained from GenBank. Repertoire analyses of the CDR3 clonotypes were performed with VDJtools v1.2.1. Public reads were reanalyzed in TCRdb with CATT, and rows carrying the same DNA were merged afterwards. TCRdb's processing, not the authors', yielded these V and J calls. The sample includes about 600 delta-chain clones, with roughly 60% observed a single time. The ten biggest clones cover 20% to 30% of the sample.

In the germline V gene (reference sequence), CDR1 corresponds to TVYSNPD and CDR2 to GDNSRS. The germline ends are 24 bases apart after V is trimmed by 3 bases and J by 4 bases. The CDR3 measures 16 amino acids from cysteine to phenylalanine. The entry retains the CDR3 DNA only, 48 bases that are in frame from base 1. Comments on this clone: The antigen it recognizes is unknown. A single base is all that separates this from a far larger clone, so a read error is likely. This specimen includes other DNA sequences encoding the same CDR3.

Pregnant women getting prenatal care were recruited in Kampala, Uganda, and their infants were enrolled; maternal HIV status had to be documented. Families received weekly visits, and collection of infant clinical information, oral swabs and peripheral blood began at 6 weeks of age and continued every 4 months after that. Blood was drawn into heparin tubes, and PBMC were isolated via Ficoll-Paque density gradient centrifugation and then cryopreserved. The receptor was derived from a human donor who was a Ugandan infant, either HIV-exposed or HIV-unexposed (not recorded which). This receptor chain uses TRDV3 and TRDJ1; possibly the D gene is TRDD3, per 6 matching bases. The sample was peripheral blood, taken at time point 5 of longitudinal follow-up. CDR3 loop: CAFPGLVWGAYDKLIF. The nucleotides are TGTGCCTTCCCCGGCCTCGTTTGGGGGGCATACGATAAACTCATCTTT.